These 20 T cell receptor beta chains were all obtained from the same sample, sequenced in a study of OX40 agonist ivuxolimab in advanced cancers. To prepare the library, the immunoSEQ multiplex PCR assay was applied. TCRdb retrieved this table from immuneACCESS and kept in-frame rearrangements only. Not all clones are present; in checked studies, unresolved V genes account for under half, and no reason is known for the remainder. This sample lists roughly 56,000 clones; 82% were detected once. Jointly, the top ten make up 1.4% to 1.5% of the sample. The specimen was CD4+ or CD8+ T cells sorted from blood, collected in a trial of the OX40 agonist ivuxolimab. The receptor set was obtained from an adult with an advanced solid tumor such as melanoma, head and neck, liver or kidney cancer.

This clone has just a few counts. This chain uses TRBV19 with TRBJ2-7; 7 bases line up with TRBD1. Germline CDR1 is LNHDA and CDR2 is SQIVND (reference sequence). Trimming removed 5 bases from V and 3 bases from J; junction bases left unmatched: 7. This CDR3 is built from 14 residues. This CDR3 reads CASSRRDSLYEQYF. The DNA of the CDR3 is TGTGCCAGTAGTCGTCGGGACAGTCTCTACGAGCAGTACTTC.

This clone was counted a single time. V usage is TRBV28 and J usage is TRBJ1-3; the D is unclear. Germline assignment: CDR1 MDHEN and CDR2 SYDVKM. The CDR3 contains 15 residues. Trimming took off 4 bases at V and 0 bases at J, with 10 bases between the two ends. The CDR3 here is CASSYGSYSGNTIYF. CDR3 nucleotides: TGTGCCAGCAGTTACGGGTCCTACTCTGGAAACACCATATATTTT.

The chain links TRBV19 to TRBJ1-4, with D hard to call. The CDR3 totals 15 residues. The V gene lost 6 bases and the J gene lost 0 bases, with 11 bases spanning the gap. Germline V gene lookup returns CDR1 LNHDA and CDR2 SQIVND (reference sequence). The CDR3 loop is CASRTQRSTNEKLFF. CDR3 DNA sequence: TGTGCCAGTAGGACGCAGCGGTCAACTAATGAAAAACTGTTTTTT.

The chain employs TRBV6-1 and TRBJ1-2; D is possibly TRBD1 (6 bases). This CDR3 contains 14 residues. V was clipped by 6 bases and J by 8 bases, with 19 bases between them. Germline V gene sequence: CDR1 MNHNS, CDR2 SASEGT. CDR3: CASRGGQGPRGYTF. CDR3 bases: TGTGCCAGCAGGGGCGGGCAGGGGCCGCGGGGCTACACCTTC.

The CDR3 DNA reads as TGTGCCAGCAGCTTAATCGGTTCTTCTAATTCACCCCTCCACTTT. Encoded protein: CASSLIGSSNSPLHF. The chain is built from TRBV7-8 and TRBJ1-6; D is undetermined. Deletions cut 2 bases from V and 6 bases from J, with 11 bases between. The CDR3 is 15 amino acids. Looked up from germline, CDR1 is SGHVS and CDR2 is FQNEAQ.

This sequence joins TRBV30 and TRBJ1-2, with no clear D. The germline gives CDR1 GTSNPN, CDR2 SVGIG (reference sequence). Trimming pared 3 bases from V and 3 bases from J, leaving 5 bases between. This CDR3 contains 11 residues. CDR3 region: CAWSRDYGYTF. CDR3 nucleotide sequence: TGTGCCTGGAGCAGAGACTATGGCTACACCTTC.

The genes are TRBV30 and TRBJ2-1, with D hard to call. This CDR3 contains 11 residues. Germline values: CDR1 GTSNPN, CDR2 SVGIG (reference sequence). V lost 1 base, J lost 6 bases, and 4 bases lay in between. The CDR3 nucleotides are TGTGCCTGGAGTGCACTCAATGAGCAGTTCTTC. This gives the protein CAWSALNEQFF.

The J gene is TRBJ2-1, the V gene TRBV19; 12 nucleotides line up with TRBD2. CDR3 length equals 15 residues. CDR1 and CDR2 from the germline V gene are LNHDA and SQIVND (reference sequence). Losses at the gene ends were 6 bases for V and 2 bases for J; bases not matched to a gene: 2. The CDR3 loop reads CASSRTSGAYNEQFF. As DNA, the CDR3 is TGTGCCAGTAGCAGGACTAGCGGGGCCTACAATGAGCAGTTCTTC.

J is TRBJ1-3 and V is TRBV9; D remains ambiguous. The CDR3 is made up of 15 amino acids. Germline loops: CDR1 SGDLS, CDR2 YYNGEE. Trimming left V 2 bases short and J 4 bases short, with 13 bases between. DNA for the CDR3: TGTGCCAGCAGCGTTGGGAGCATGAAAGGAAACACCATATATTTT. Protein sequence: CASSVGSMKGNTIYF.

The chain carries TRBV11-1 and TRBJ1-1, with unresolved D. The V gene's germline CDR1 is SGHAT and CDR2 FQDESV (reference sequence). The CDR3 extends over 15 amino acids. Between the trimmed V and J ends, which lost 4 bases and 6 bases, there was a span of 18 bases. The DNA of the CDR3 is TGTGCCAGCAGCTCCGGAAGGCTCTTGAAGGCTGAAGCTTTCTTT. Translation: CASSSGRLLKAEAFF.

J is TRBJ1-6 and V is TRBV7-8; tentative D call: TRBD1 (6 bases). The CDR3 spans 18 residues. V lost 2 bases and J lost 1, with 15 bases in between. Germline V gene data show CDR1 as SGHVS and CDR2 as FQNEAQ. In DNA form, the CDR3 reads TGTGCCAGCAGCTTATCACAGGGTGGATGGTCCTATAATTCACCCCTCCACTTT. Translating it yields CASSLSQGGWSYNSPLHF.

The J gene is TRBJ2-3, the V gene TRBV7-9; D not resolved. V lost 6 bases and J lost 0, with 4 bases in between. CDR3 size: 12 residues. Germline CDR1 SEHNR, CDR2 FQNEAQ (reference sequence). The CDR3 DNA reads TGTGCCAGCAGGTTTAGCACAGATACGCAGTATTTT. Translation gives CASRFSTDTQYF.

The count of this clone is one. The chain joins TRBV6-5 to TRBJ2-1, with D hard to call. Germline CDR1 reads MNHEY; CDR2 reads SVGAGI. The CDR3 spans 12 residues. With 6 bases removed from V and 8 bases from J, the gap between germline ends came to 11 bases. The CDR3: CASSRGTDEQFF. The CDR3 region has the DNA TGTGCCAGCAGCCGCGGTACGGATGAGCAGTTCTTC.

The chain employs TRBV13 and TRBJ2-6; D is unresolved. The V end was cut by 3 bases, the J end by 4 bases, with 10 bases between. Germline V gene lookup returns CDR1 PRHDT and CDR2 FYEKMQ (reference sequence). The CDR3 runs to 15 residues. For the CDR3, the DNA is TGTGCCAGCAGCTTGAGTCGATCCGGGGCCAACGTCCTGACTTTC. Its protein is CASSLSRSGANVLTF.

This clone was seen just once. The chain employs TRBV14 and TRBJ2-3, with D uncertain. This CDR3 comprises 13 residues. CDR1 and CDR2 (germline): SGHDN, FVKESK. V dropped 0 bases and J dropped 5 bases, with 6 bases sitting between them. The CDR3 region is CASSQEGLDTQYF. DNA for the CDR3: TGTGCCAGCAGCCAAGAGGGCCTAGATACGCAGTATTTT. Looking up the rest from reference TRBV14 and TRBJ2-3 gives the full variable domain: EAGVTQFPSHSVIEKGQTVTLRCDPISGHDNLYWYRRVMGKEIKFLLHFVKESKQDESGMPNNRFLAERTGGTYSTLKVQPAELEDSGVYFCASSQEGLDTQYFGPGTRLTVL.

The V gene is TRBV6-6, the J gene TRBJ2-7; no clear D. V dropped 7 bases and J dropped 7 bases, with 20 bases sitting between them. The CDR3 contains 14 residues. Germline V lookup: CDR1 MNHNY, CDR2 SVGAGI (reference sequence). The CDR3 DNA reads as TGTGCCAGCACCCCCGGTGTAGGCTTCAAGGAGCAGTACTTC. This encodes CASTPGVGFKEQYF.

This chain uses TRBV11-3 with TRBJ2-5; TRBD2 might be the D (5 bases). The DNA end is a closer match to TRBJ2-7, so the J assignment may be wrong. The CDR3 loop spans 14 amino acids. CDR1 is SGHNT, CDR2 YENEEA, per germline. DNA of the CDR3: TGTGCCAGCAGCTTAGAGAGGGCCTCCTACGAGCAGTACTTC. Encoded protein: CASSLERASYEQYF.

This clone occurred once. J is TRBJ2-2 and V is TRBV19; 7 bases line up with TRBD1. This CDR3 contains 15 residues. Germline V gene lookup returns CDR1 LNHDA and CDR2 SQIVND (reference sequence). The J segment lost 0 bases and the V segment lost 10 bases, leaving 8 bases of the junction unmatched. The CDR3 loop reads CATLGGLTNTGELFF. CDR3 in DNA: TGTGCCACCCTAGGGGGCCTTACGAACACCGGGGAGCTGTTTTTT. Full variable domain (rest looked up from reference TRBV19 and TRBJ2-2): DGGITQSPKYLFRKEGQNVTLSCEQNLNHDAMYWYRQDPGQGLRLIYYSQIVNDFQKGDIAEGYSVSREKKESFPLTVTSAQKNPTAFYLCATLGGLTNTGELFFGEGSRLTVL.

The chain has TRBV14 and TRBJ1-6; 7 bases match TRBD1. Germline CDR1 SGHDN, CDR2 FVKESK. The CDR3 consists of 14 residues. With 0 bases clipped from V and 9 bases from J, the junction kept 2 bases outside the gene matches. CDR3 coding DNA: TGTGCCAGCAGCCAAGACAGGGGGAGTTCACCCCTCCACTTT. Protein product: CASSQDRGSSPLHF. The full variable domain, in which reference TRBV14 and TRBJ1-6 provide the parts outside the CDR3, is EAGVTQFPSHSVIEKGQTVTLRCDPISGHDNLYWYRRVMGKEIKFLLHFVKESKQDESGMPNNRFLAERTGGTYSTLKVQPAELEDSGVYFCASSQDRGSSPLHFGNGTRLTVT.

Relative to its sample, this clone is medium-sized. DNA of the CDR3: TGTGCCAGTAGTACGAGGGTCGGGGCCCTCCACTTT. Translated: CASSTRVGALHF. The chain recombines TRBV19 with TRBJ1-6; no definite D call. With 4 bases removed from V and 14 bases from J, the gap between germline ends came to 12 bases. CDR3 size: 12 residues. Germline loops: CDR1 LNHDA, CDR2 SQIVND (reference sequence).